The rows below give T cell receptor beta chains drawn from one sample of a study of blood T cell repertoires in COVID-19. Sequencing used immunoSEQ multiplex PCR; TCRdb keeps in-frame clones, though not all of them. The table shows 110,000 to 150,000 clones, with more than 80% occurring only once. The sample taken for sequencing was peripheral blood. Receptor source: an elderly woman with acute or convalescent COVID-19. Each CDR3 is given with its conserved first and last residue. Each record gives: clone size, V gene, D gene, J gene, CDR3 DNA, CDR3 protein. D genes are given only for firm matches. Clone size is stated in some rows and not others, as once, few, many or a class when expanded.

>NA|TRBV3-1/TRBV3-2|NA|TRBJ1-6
TGTGCCAGCAGCCAAGGATCTACGGGATCACCCCTCCACTTT
CASSQGSTGSPLHF
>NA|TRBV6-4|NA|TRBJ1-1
TGTGCCAGCCCTAAACAGACGCATTATGCTTTCTTT
CASPKQTHYAFF
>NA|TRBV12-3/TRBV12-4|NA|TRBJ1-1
TGTGCCAGCAGCCCGGACACTGAAGCTTTCTTT
CASSPDTEAFF
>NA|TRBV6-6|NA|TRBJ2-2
TGTGCCAGCAGCGCGTCCATGAACACCGGGGAGCTGTTTTTT
CASSASMNTGELFF
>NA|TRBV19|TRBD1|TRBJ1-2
TGTGCCAGTAGTATAGGTCGACGTGGCCGGGACAGTCCCACTAACTATGGCTACACCTTC
CASSIGRRGRDSPTNYGYTF
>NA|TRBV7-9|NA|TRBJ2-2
TGTGCCAGCCCGACGGAGGCTCGAACCGGGGAGCTGTTTTTT
CASPTEARTGELFF
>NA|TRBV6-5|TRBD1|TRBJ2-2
TGTGCCAGCAGAGGGACAGGGCCCGGGGAGCTGTTTTTT
CASRGTGPGELFF
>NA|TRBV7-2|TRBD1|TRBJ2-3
TGTGCCAGCAGCTACAGGGGGGCGGAGGATACGCAGTATTTT
CASSYRGAEDTQYF
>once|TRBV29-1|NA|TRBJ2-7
TGCAGCGTTGGGGGGTCGGGACATGGGTTCTACGAGCAGTACTTC
CSVGGSGHGFYEQYF
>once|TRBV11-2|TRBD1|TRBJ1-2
TGTGCCAGCAGCGCCCAGGGGGCAGGTGGCTACACCTTC
CASSAQGAGGYTF